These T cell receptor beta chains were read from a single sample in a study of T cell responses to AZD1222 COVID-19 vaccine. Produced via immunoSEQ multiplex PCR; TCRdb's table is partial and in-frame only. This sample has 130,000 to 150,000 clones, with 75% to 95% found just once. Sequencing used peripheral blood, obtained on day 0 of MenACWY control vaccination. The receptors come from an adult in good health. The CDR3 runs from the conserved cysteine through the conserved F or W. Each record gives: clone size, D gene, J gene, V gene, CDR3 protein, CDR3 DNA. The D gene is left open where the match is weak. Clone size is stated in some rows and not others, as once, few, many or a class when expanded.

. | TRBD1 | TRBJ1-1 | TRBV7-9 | CASTGDREDTEAFF | TGTGCCAGCACCGGAGACAGGGAAGACACTGAAGCTTTCTTT
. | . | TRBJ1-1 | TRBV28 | CASSWGTEAFF | TGTGCCAGCAGTTGGGGAACTGAAGCTTTCTTT
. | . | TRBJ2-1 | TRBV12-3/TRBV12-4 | CASSLGGPSEQFF | TGTGCCAGCAGTTTAGGGGGCCCCAGTGAGCAGTTCTTC
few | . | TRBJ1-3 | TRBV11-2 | CASSPAGSSGNTIYF | TGTGCCAGCAGCCCCGCAGGAAGCTCTGGAAACACCATATATTTT
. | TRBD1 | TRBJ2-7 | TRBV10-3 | CAITGDRSYEQYF | TGTGCCATCACTGGGGACAGATCCTACGAGCAGTACTTC
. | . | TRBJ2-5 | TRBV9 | CASSVSPVRETQYF | TGTGCCAGCAGCGTAAGCCCAGTTCGAGAGACCCAGTACTTC
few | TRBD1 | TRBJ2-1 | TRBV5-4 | CASSTGQFNEQFF | TGTGCCAGCAGCACGGGACAGTTCAATGAGCAGTTCTTC
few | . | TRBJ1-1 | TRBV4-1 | CASRGGTEAFF | TGCGCCAGCCGGGGGGGGACTGAAGCTTTCTTT
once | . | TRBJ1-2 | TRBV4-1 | CASSQPTGPRGVLGYTF | TGCGCCAGCAGCCAACCAACGGGTCCAAGGGGGGTTCTTGGCTACACCTTC
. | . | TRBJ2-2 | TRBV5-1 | CASSHPGPANTGELFF | TGCGCCAGCAGCCACCCGGGACCCGCGAACACCGGGGAGCTGTTTTTT
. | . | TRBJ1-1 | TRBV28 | CASSLIGARGQRAFF | TGTGCCAGCAGTTTAATAGGGGCACGGGGTCAGCGAGCTTTCTTT
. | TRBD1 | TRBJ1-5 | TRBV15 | CATSNPRDRDLVQPQHF | TGTGCCACCAGCAACCCGCGGGACAGGGACTTAGTGCAGCCCCAGCATTTT
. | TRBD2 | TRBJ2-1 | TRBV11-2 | CASSSASGAYNEQFF | TGTGCCAGCAGCTCCGCTAGCGGGGCCTACAATGAGCAGTTCTTC
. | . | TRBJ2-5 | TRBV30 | CAWSVLGNQETQYF | TGTGCCTGGAGTGTACTTGGAAACCAAGAGACCCAGTACTTC
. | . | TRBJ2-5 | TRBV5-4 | CASSLVGIFQETQYF | TGTGCCAGCAGCTTGGTTGGGATCTTCCAAGAGACCCAGTACTTC
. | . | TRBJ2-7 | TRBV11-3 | CASSFGPASYEQYF | TGTGCCAGCAGCTTCGGGCCAGCATCCTACGAGCAGTACTTC
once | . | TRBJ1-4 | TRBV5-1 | CASSPGRGNEKLFF | TGCGCCAGCAGCCCCGGCAGGGGAAATGAAAAACTGTTTTTT
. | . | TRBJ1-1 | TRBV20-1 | CSARDGVNAFF | TGCAGTGCTAGAGACGGGGTGAACGCTTTCTTT
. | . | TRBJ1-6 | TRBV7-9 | CASSPLSGSPLHF | TGTGCCAGCAGCCCCCTGTCGGGCTCACCCCTCCACTTT
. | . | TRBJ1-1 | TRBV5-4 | CASSQQGSHFEAFF | TGTGCCAGCAGCCAGCAGGGGTCGCATTTTGAAGCTTTCTTT
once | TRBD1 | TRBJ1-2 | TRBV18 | CASSQGQGYGYTF | TGTGCCAGCTCACAAGGACAGGGCTATGGCTACACCTTC
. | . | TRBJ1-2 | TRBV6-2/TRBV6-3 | CASSYRGYYGYTF | TGTGCCAGCAGTTACAGGGGGTACTATGGCTACACCTTC
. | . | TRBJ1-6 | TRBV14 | CASSPDGLYNSPLHF | TGTGCCAGCAGCCCTGACGGACTCTATAATTCACCCCTCCACTTT
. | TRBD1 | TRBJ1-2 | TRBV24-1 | CATSDPGQIGYTF | TGTGCCACCAGTGATCCGGGACAGATTGGCTACACCTTC
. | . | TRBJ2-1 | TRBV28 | CASSGGTASSYNEQFF | TGTGCCAGCAGTGGAGGGACAGCCAGTAGTTACAATGAGCAGTTCTTC
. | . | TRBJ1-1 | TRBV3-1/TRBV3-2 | CASSQDYGGRLNTEAFF | TGTGCCAGCAGCCAAGATTACGGGGGGCGTCTAAACACTGAAGCTTTCTTT
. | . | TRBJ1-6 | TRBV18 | CASSLDTVLNSPLHF | TGTGCCAGCTCACTAGACACCGTGCTCAATTCACCCCTCCACTTT
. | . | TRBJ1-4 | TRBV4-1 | CASSQDGTVREKLFF | TGCGCCAGCAGCCAAGATGGGACCGTTCGTGAAAAACTGTTTTTT
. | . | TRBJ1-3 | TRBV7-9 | CASSWQRPGASSGNTIYF | TGTGCCAGCAGTTGGCAGAGACCTGGGGCTTCAAGTGGAAACACCATATATTTT
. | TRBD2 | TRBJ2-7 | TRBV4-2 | CASSQLASTSGRAGSPQYF | TGTGCCAGCAGCCAGTTGGCTTCGACTAGCGGGAGGGCCGGGTCTCCGCAGTACTTC
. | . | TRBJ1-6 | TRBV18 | CASSQGLESPLHF | TGTGCCAGCTCTCAGGGTCTAGAATCACCCCTCCACTTT
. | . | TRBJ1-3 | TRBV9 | CASSALQGGGNTIYF | TGTGCCAGCAGCGCGCTACAGGGCGGTGGAAACACCATATATTTT
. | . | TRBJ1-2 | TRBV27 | CASRPAGTPRWGYTF | TGTGCCAGCAGACCCGCCGGGACGCCAAGATGGGGCTACACCTTC
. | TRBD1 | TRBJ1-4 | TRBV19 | CASSSSPGGINEKLFF | TGTGCCAGTAGTTCGTCACCAGGGGGAATTAATGAAAAACTGTTTTTT
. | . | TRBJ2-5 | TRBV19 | CASRTTGQETQYF | TGTGCCAGTAGGACAACAGGGCAAGAGACCCAGTACTTC
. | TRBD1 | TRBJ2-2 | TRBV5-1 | CASSAGQENTGELFF | TGCGCCAGCAGCGCGGGACAGGAGAACACCGGGGAGCTGTTTTTT
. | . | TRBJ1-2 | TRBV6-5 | CASNKGEGYTF | TGTGCCAGCAACAAGGGGGAGGGCTACACCTTC
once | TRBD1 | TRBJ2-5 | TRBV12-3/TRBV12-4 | CASSPRDRETQYF | TGTGCCAGCAGTCCCCGGGACAGAGAGACCCAGTACTTC
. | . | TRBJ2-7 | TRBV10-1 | CASNPGTSLNEQYF | TGCGCCAGCAACCCCGGGACCTCCTTGAACGAGCAGTACTTC
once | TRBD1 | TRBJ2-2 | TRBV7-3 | CASSLQGRNTGELFF | TGTGCCAGCAGCCTACAGGGGAGGAACACCGGGGAGCTGTTTTTT
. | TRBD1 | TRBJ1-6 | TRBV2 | CASNIGQGNSPLHF | TGTGCCAGCAACATAGGACAGGGGAATTCACCCCTCCACTTT
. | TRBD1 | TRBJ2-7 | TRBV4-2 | CASSPVRTGGFYEQYF | TGTGCCAGCAGCCCGGTCCGGACAGGGGGGTTCTACGAGCAGTACTTC
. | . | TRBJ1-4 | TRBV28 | CAVVGMGELFF | TGTGCCGTCGTTGGGATGGGGGAACTGTTTTTT
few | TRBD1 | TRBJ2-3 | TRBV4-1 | CASSHGQVTDTQYF | TGCGCCAGCAGTCATGGACAGGTGACAGATACGCAGTATTTT
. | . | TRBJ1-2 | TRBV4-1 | CASSQVMGGFNYGYTF | TGCGCCAGCAGCCAAGTAATGGGGGGTTTCAACTATGGCTACACCTTC
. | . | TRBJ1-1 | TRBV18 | CASSSGNTEAFF | TGTGCCAGCTCCTCCGGGAACACTGAAGCTTTCTTT
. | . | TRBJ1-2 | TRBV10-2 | CASSEPQGHGYTF | TGCGCCAGCAGTGAACCTCAGGGCCATGGCTACACCTTC